The following is a T cell receptor (beta chain) sequence with its context. The clone's antigen remains unknown. Qualities for individual bases were not recorded, and no much larger clone is one base off. The sample belongs to a study of blood T cell repertoires in COVID-19 (dated by TCRdb to 2020 to 2022). At the level of the whole study: Samples from collaborators originated in the United States, Italy and Spain and spanned both the acute and convalescent phases of COVID-19. The material from the prospective study consisted of cDNA or gDNA derived from T cells, B-cell-depleted T cells, or PBMCs. Subjects who had been exposed to COVID-19, were actively infected with it, or had recovered from it provided the deeply sampled blood TCRbeta repertoires that made up the dataset. The repertoires were released in a freely available public database intended as a resource for research on the immune response to SARS-CoV-2. Samples were obtained from the ongoing ImmuneRACE study (first 160 participants) and from 1,000 to 1,500 subjects provided by 6 global collaborators. Nearly every sample came with metadata listing a de-identified subject ID, COVID-19 status, age in years and sex. HLA class I and class II types, where available, came from metadata supplied by the sample provider rather than from assay-based typing.

Ends trimmed: V by 0 bases, J by 0 bases; bases unmatched to a gene: 0. CDR1 and CDR2 were assigned from the germline V gene as SGDLS and YYNGEE. The CDR3 holds 16 amino acids from the cysteine to the phenylalanine. Only the CDR3 DNA stays, 48 bases, in frame from base 1. The immunoSEQ Assay, a bias-controlled multiplex PCR, was used to amplify TCRbeta CDR3 regions from genomic DNA. On the study's bioinformatics: Nucleated cell counts per sample were estimated from amplification of reference gene primers within the assay. To quantify the absolute abundance of each unique TCRbeta CDR3 rearrangement, sequence reads were collapsed and filtered. For each sample, productive Simpson clonality was calculated as the square root of Simpson's diversity index across productive rearrangements. TCRdb took this table from immuneACCESS and kept in-frame rearrangements with V and J called. Such tables lack part of the clones; where checked against another copy, unresolved V genes explain under half of the gap, and the rest is unexplained. The V and J calls and clone size come from that table; D and trimming were worked out from the DNA. This sample holds about 140,000 clones; 60% to 85% were observed only once. About 1.8% of the sample goes to the ten largest clones.

The paper's findings and limits, for the study overall: How much clinical and demographic metadata was included differed by source and by participant, and the metadata was provided uncurated.

Collaborating institutions collected whole blood in K2EDTA tubes following their own protocols. For TCRbeta analysis, collaborators shipped samples in one of three forms: frozen whole blood, isolated PBMCs, or DNA extracted from either of those sample types. The sequencing input was peripheral blood. The receptor comes from a woman aged 55 to 70 with acute or convalescent COVID-19. Here the chain combines TRBV9 and TRBJ2-2; 9 of the junction bases match TRBD2. The CDR3 protein: CASSVVAGANTGELFF. The nucleotide sequence reads as follows: TGTGCCAGCAGCGTAGTAGCGGGAGCGAACACCGGGGAGCTGTTTTTT.